This T cell receptor beta chain is from a study of shared clonotypes between healthy human individuals. Several immunoSEQ 96-well plates shared each subset's DNA, each plate a replicate. TCRdb's copy holds only in-frame clones and misses some; the assay was immunoSEQ multiplex PCR. The data hold more than 2 million clones, with almost 96% observed a single time. Trimming shortened V by 3 bases and J by 4 bases, and 13 bases separated the two germline ends. The germline V gene encodes CDR1 SNHLY and CDR2 FYNNEI. The length of the CDR3 is 15 residues. This TCR was recovered from a man between 18 and 29 years old in good health. The material sequenced was naive CD4+ T cells sorted from blood. Subset denoted: CD45RA+ positively selected. The rearrangement joins TRBV2 to TRBJ2-1, with a tentative D call TRBD1 (6 bases). The CDR3 sequence: CASSDRGPLYNEQFF. In DNA, the CDR3 is TGTGCCAGCAGTGACAGGGGACCACTATACAATGAGCAGTTCTTC.